The source of this T cell receptor beta chain is a study of T cells after somatic rescue of genetic block. Assay used: immunoSEQ multiplex PCR; TCRdb lists only in-frame clones, some missing. The data show roughly 13,000 clones, more than 65% seen once. CDR3 length: 14 residues. Germline assignment: CDR1 SGHNT and CDR2 YYREEE (reference sequence). V lost 0 bases, J lost 11 bases, and 10 bases stayed unmatched. The clonotype comes from a boy aged 5-17 years. Material for sequencing was peripheral blood mononuclear cells (PBMCs). The chain joins TRBV5-4 to TRBJ1-1; TRBD1 agrees at 7 bases. CDR3 protein: CASSLGDRQGTAFF. DNA for the CDR3: TGTGCCAGCAGCTTGGGGGACCGACAGGGAACGGCTTTCTTT.